Below are 28 T cell receptor beta chains sequenced from a single sample in a study of cytomegalovirus exposure and HLA in healthy donors. Amplification used 60 Vbeta primers and 13 Jbeta primers. Produced via immunoSEQ multiplex PCR; TCRdb's table is partial and in-frame only. The profile covers some 150,000 clones, with just over 75% appearing a single time and about 2.1% taken by the ten largest. The sample comprised PBMCs. The receptors derive from a woman in her thirties in good health and CMV-seropositive.

This chain uses TRBV5-6 with TRBJ2-7, with D possibly matching TRBD1 (6 bases). The V gene lost 0 bases and the J gene lost 4 bases, with 20 bases spanning the gap. The germline V gene encodes CDR1 SGHDT and CDR2 YYEEEE. The CDR3 totals 17 residues. CDR3 DNA sequence: TGTGCCAGCAGCTTGGGGGGCGGAGACAGGACCTTTTACGAGCAGTACTTC. Amino acids: CASSLGGGDRTFYEQYF.

This chain links TRBV28 with TRBJ2-5; D possibly corresponds to TRBD2 (5 bases). The CDR3 contains 14 residues. V lost 3 bases to trimming and J lost 9 bases, with 17 bases between them. Per the germline V gene, CDR1 is MDHEN and CDR2 is SYDVKM. The CDR3 spells CASSLISRRGAQYF. CDR3 coding DNA: TGTGCCAGCAGTTTGATATCGAGACGGGGTGCCCAGTACTTC.

This chain links TRBV6-1 with TRBJ2-1, with TRBD1 identical over 9 bases. The CDR3 runs 15 residues. The germline V gene has CDR1 MNHNS and CDR2 SASEGT. V gave up 4 bases and J gave up 6 bases; unmatched junction bases: 7. The CDR3 here is CASSGGTGLVNEQFF. Here the CDR3 DNA reads TGTGCCAGCAGTGGGGGGACAGGGTTAGTCAATGAGCAGTTCTTC.

This clone has a handful of counts. V gene TRBV2 combines with J gene TRBJ1-1, with 8 positions matching TRBD1. The CDR3 contains 15 residues. V dropped 6 bases and J dropped 1; count of bases not matched to a gene: 7. Looked up from germline, CDR1 is SNHLY and CDR2 is FYNNEI. CDR3 protein: CASRDPGTGNTEAFF. Written as DNA, the CDR3 is TGTGCCAGCAGGGACCCTGGGACAGGGAACACTGAAGCTTTCTTT.

V usage is TRBV18 and J usage is TRBJ1-2; D possibly corresponds to TRBD1 (5 bases). Germline-derived CDR1 and CDR2 are KGHSH and LQKENI. This CDR3 has 14 amino acids. Trimming stripped 6 bases from V and 4 bases from J, with 15 bases between. The CDR3 loop reads CASSQAGGSYGYTF. The CDR3 DNA follows: TGTGCCAGCTCTCAGGCGGGGGGATCCTATGGCTACACCTTC.

The chain recombines TRBV27 with TRBJ1-5, with a weak D call TRBD1 (6 bases). CDR3 length equals 14 residues. V was cut by 5 bases and J by 0 bases, with 8 bases left in between. The germline V gene has CDR1 MNHEY and CDR2 SMNVEV (reference sequence). The CDR3 DNA sequence: TGTGCCAGCAGTGACAGGTATAGCAATCAGCCCCAGCATTTT. This gives the protein CASSDRYSNQPQHF.

V and J are TRBV19 and TRBJ2-7; D ambiguous. The CDR3 spans 13 residues. Deletions cut 3 bases from V and 3 bases from J, with 9 bases between. Germline V gene data show CDR1 as LNHDA and CDR2 as SQIVND (reference sequence). CDR3 bases: TGTGCCAGTAGTATCAAAGCAAACTACGAGCAGTACTTC. This codes for CASSIKANYEQYF.

The sample holds many counts of this clone. This chain joins TRBV11-3 and TRBJ1-1, with a possible D match to TRBD1 (6 bases). CDR1 and CDR2 (germline): SGHNT, YENEEA. The CDR3 sequence is 14 residues long. Trimming left V 0 bases short and J 4 bases short, with 9 bases between. CDR3 protein: CASSLEGTSTEAFF. CDR3 in DNA: TGTGCCAGCAGCTTAGAGGGGACAAGCACTGAAGCTTTCTTT.

Only a few counts were recorded for this clone. The V and J genes are TRBV11-2 and TRBJ1-1; the D gene is possibly TRBD1 (5 bases). V was clipped by 5 bases and J by 7 bases, with 8 bases between them. Germline-derived CDR1 and CDR2 are SGHAT and FQNNGV. The CDR3 sequence is 11 residues long. The CDR3 protein is CASSLQVEAFF. Here the CDR3 DNA reads TGTGCCAGCAGCCTACAGGTTGAAGCTTTCTTT.

The V and J genes are TRBV19 and TRBJ1-5; possible D gene TRBD1, 5 bases. The ends were cut back, 3 bases at V and 0 bases at J, with 15 bases in the middle. Germline V lookup: CDR1 LNHDA, CDR2 SQIVND (reference sequence). The CDR3 runs to 17 residues. CDR3 DNA: TGTGCCAGTAGTATTTTTGGGGCGGCCCTTAGCAATCAGCCCCAGCATTTT. Protein: CASSIFGAALSNQPQHF.

The J gene is TRBJ2-7, the V gene TRBV10-3, with TRBD2 matching over 8 bases. Germline V gene lookup returns CDR1 ENHRY and CDR2 SYGVKD. The CDR3 is 16 residues long. With 0 bases clipped from V and 5 bases from J, the junction kept 9 bases outside the gene matches. CDR3 sequence: CAISESSGGWGHEQYF. CDR3 DNA sequence: TGTGCCATCAGTGAGTCGTCGGGGGGGTGGGGGCACGAGCAGTACTTC.

On this clone: One junction end disagrees with the germline gene, perhaps due to a read error. The rearrangement joins TRBV5-4 to TRBJ2-3; TRBD2 aligns across 10 bases. The length of the CDR3 is 14 residues. Germline lookup yields CDR1 SGHNT and CDR2 YYREEE (reference sequence). The CDR3 loop is CASSLSGGPRTQYF. CDR3 sequence (DNA): TGCGCCAGCAGCCTTAGCGGGGGGCCACGTACGCAGTATTTT.

The rearrangement joins TRBV4-3 to TRBJ1-3; the D gene is possibly TRBD1 (5 bases). With 0 bases removed from V and 3 bases from J, the gap between germline ends came to 12 bases. The germline gives CDR1 LGHNA, CDR2 YSLEER. This CDR3 has 16 amino acids. The DNA for the CDR3 is TGCGCCAGCAGCCAAGATATCGGGACTGGTGGAAACACCATATATTTT. Translated, it gives CASSQDIGTGGNTIYF.

The chain recombines TRBV11-2 with TRBJ2-2; 11 nucleotides align to TRBD1. Trimming took 5 bases from V and 8 from J; bases not matched to a gene: 10. Germline loops: CDR1 SGHAT, CDR2 FQNNGV. The CDR3 is 16 amino acids. The CDR3 DNA reads TGTGCCAGCAGCCCGGGGGACAGGGGGTACTTGGGGGAGCTGTTTTTT. As protein: CASSPGDRGYLGELFF.

The chain uses TRBV9 and TRBJ1-1; D remains ambiguous. CDR1 and CDR2 from the germline V gene are SGDLS and YYNGEE. V lost 0 bases to trimming and J lost 5 bases, with 14 bases between them. This CDR3 contains 15 residues. CDR3 nucleotides: TGTGCCAGCAGCGTAGCTACGACACCGGGGACTGAAGCTTTCTTT. Its protein is CASSVATTPGTEAFF.

V gene TRBV30 combines with J gene TRBJ2-3; possibly TRBD2 for D (5 bases). V lost 1 base and J lost 4, with 15 bases in between. The V gene's germline CDR1 is GTSNPN and CDR2 SVGIG (reference sequence). The CDR3 sequence is 15 residues long. The CDR3 protein is CAWSAGGSYPDTQYF. The CDR3 DNA reads TGTGCCTGGAGTGCTGGAGGTAGTTATCCAGATACGCAGTATTTT.

A few counts support this clone. The chain carries TRBV4-3 and TRBJ2-7; 7 bases fit TRBD2. This CDR3 spans 15 amino acids. CDR1 is LGHNA and CDR2 is YSLEER in the germline V gene. V lost 0 bases and J lost 0; bases outside the gene matches: 2. CDR3 loop: CASSQDWGGSYEQYF. In DNA form, the CDR3 reads TGCGCCAGCAGCCAAGATTGGGGGGGCTCCTACGAGCAGTACTTC.

This chain's CDR3 is CASRAGTGGIYNEQFF. The CDR3 bases are TGCGCCAGCAGAGCCGGGACAGGGGGCATCTACAATGAGCAGTTCTTC. The chain joins TRBV10-2 to TRBJ2-1; the match to TRBD1 covers 12 bases. The CDR3 contains 16 residues. Germline CDR1 WSHSY, CDR2 SAAADI. The junction had 6 bases not matched to a gene; V was cut back by 6 bases and J by 3 bases.

This chain uses TRBV11-2 with TRBJ2-7; D is uncertain. Trimming stripped 6 bases from V and 5 bases from J, with 11 bases between. This CDR3 region has 12 residues. Germline V gene sequence: CDR1 SGHAT, CDR2 FQNNGV. This CDR3 is CASSSTYHEQYF. CDR3 sequence (DNA): TGTGCCAGCAGTTCCACATACCACGAGCAGTACTTC. Based on the CDR3 plus reference TRBV11-2 and TRBJ2-7, the full variable domain is EAGVAQSPRYKIIEKRQSVAFWCNPISGHATLYWYQQILGQGPKLLIQFQNNGVVDDSQLPKDRFSAERLKGVDSTLKIQPAKLEDSAVYLCASSSTYHEQYFGPGTRLTVT.

The V and J genes are TRBV7-2 and TRBJ2-5; tentatively, D is TRBD2 (6 bases). The CDR3 spans 16 residues. CDR1 SGHTA and CDR2 FQGNSA come from the germline V gene. Trimming left V 4 bases short and J 7 bases short, with 22 bases between. This CDR3 reads CASSSILGGQGGTQYF. CDR3 DNA: TGTGCCAGCAGCTCCATCCTGGGGGGTCAGGGAGGGACCCAGTACTTC.

The chain links TRBV18 to TRBJ2-1, with TRBD2 identical over 13 bases. The CDR3 covers 18 residues. The V and J ends lost 3 bases and 0 bases, in that order; junction bases with no gene match: 5. Germline V CDR1 and CDR2: KGHSH, LQKENI. CDR3 protein: CASSPGLAGTSSYNEQFF. The CDR3, as DNA: TGTGCCAGCTCACCGGGACTAGCGGGGACCAGCTCCTACAATGAGCAGTTCTTC.

The chain employs TRBV5-1 and TRBJ1-4; 7 bases fit TRBD1. The CDR3 loop spans 14 amino acids. Germline assignment: CDR1 SGHRS and CDR2 YFSETQ. Trimming at V came to 5 bases and at J to 4 bases, leaving 5 bases not matched to a gene. CDR3 coding DNA: TGCGCCAGCAGAAGGGACAGAGTTAATGAAAAACTGTTTTTT. Translation gives CASRRDRVNEKLFF.

This sequence joins TRBV30 and TRBJ1-6; 11 nucleotides agree with TRBD1. CDR1 and CDR2 (germline): GTSNPN, SVGIG (reference sequence). This CDR3 comprises 14 residues. V shed 5 bases, J shed 9 bases, and the junction held 6 bases outside the gene matches. DNA for the CDR3: TGTGCCTGGGAACCGGGACAGGGGGTTTCACCCCTCCACTTT. This sequence encodes CAWEPGQGVSPLHF.

The chain joins TRBV5-8 to TRBJ2-3; 8 nucleotides agree with TRBD1. The CDR3 is made up of 17 amino acids. With 0 bases clipped from V and 5 bases from J, the junction kept 11 bases outside the gene matches. In germline, CDR1 is SGHTS, CDR2 YDEGEE. The CDR3 sequence: CASSLGTRQGAGDTQYF. The CDR3, as DNA: TGTGCCAGCAGCTTGGGTACGCGGCAGGGGGCAGGAGATACGCAGTATTTT.

The rearrangement joins TRBV1 to TRBJ2-7; TRBD1 is taken as the D call from the table, unchecked against the DNA. TRBV1 is flagged as a pseudogene. The CDR3 runs to 19 residues. CDR3 amino acids: CTSSQDSLGQDGVAYEQYF. The CDR3 coding sequence is TGCACCAGCAGCCAAGACTCCTTAGGACAGGATGGGGTGGCCTACGAGCAGTACTTC.

In nucleotides, the CDR3 is TGTGCCAGCAGTCCTGGACAGCAAGAGACCCAGTACTTC. It translates to CASSPGQQETQYF. This chain joins TRBV6-5 and TRBJ2-5, with D possibly being TRBD1 (6 bases). The CDR3 is 13 amino acids. CDR1 and CDR2 from the germline V gene are MNHEY and SVGAGI. Trimming removed 5 bases from V and 2 bases from J, with 9 bases in between.

This clone was picked up one time. The V and J genes are TRBV4-2 and TRBJ1-2; TRBD1 aligns across 7 bases. The ends lost 0 bases at V and 4 bases at J; junction bases unmatched: 5. Germline lookup yields CDR1 LGHNA and CDR2 YNFKEQ. The CDR3 is 15 residues long. DNA for the CDR3: TGTGCCAGCAGCCAAGATCCGGGACAGAGCTATGGCTACACCTTC. Translation: CASSQDPGQSYGYTF.

This clone was detected a few times. The chain couples TRBV9 to TRBJ2-3, with 10 positions matching TRBD2. Germline CDR1 is SGDLS and CDR2 is YYNGEE. This CDR3 is 15 amino acids long. After removal of 4 bases from V and 2 bases from J, the junction contained 4 bases not matched to a gene. The CDR3 region is CASSLLAGNTDTQYF. In DNA, the CDR3 is TGTGCCAGCAGCCTACTAGCGGGGAACACAGATACGCAGTATTTT.